This TCR beta chain was identified in a study of graft-versus-host responses after intestinal transplantation. Across the whole study: Multivisceral, liver-intestinal, or isolated intestinal grafts went to recipients.

This CDR3 comprises 14 residues. Germline CDR1 reads MDHEN; CDR2 reads SYDVKM. J lost 5 bases, V lost 5 bases, and 8 bases had no gene match. Sequencing used immunoSEQ multiplex PCR; TCRdb keeps in-frame clones, though not all of them. The sample consists of fewer than 100,000 clones, about 82% of them appearing once. The chain has TRBV28 and TRBJ1-1; TRBD1 matches at 7 bases. Here the sequenced sample was PBMCs, taken 255 days after intestinal transplant. This receptor was taken from a human patient who received an intestinal transplant, so some T cells may come from the graft donor. The CDR3 region has the DNA TGTGCCAGCAGTATAGACAGGGAGGGAACTGAAGCTTTCTTT. Translated, it gives CASSIDREGTEAFF.